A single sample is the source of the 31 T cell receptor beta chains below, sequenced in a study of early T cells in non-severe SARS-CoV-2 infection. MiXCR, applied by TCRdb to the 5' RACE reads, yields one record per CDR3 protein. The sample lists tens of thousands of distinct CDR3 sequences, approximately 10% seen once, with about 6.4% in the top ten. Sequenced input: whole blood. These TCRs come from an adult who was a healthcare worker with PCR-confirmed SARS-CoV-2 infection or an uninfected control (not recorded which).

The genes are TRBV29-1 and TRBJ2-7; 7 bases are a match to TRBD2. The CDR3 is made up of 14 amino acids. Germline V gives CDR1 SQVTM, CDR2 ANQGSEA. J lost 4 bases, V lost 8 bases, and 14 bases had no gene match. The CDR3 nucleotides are TGCAGCACTAAGGACGGACTAGTGGGTTACGAGCAGTACTTC. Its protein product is CSTKDGLVGYEQYF.

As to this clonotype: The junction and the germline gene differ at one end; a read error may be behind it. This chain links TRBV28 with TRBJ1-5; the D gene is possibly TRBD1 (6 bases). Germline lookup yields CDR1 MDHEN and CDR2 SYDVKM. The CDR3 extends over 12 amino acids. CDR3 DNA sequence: TGTGCCACTATCGGGGACAATCGGCCCCAGCATTTT. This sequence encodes CATIGDNRPQHF.

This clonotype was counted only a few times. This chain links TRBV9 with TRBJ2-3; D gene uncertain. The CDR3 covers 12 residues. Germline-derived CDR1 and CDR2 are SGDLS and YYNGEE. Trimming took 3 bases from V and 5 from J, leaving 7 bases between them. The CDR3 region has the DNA TGTGCCAGCAGCGGTGGAGAAGATACGCAGTATTTT. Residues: CASSGGEDTQYF.

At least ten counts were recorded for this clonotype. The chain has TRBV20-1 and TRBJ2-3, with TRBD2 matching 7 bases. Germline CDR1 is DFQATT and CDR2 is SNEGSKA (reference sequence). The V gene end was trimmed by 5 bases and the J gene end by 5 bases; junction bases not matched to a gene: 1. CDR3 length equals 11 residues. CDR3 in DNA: TGCAGTGCTGTAGCGGGAGATACGCAGTATTTT. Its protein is CSAVAGDTQYF.

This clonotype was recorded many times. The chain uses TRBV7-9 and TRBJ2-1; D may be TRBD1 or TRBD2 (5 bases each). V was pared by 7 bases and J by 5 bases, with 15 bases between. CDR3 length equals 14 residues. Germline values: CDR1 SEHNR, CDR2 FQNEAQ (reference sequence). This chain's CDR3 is CASIQKGTDNEQFF. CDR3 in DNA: TGTGCCAGCATCCAAAAAGGGACGGACAATGAGCAGTTCTTC.

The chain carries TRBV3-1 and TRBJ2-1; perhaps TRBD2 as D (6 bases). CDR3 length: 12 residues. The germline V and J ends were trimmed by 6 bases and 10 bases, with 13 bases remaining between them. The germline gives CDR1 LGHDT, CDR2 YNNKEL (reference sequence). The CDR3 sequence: CASRRTGGEQFF. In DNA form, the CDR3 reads TGTGCCAGCAGACGTACCGGGGGAGAGCAGTTCTTC.

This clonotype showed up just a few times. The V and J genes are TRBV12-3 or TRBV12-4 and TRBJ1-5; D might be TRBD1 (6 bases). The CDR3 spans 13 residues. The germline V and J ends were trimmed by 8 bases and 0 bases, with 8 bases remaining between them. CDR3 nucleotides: TGTGCCAGCCGGGGGCATAGCAATCAGCCCCAGCATTTT. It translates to CASRGHSNQPQHF.

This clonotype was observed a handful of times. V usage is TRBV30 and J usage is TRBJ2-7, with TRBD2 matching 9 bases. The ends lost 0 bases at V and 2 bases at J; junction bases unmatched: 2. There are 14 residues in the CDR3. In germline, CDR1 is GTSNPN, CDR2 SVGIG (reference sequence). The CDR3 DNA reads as TGTGCCTGGAGTGTAATAGCGGGAGCCTACGAGCAGTACTTC. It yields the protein CAWSVIAGAYEQYF.

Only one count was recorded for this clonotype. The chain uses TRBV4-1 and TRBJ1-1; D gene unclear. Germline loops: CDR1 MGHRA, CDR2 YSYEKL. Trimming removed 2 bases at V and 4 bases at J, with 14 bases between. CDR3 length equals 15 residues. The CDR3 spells CASSQKWTLSTEAFF. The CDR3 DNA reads TGCGCCAGCAGCCAAAAATGGACCCTCAGCACTGAAGCTTTCTTT.

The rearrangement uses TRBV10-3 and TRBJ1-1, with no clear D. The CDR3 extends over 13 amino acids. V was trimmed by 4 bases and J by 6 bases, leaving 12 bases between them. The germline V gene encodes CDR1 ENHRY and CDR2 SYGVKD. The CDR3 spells CAISGGFGAEAFF. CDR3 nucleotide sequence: TGTGCCATCAGTGGGGGATTTGGGGCTGAAGCTTTCTTT.

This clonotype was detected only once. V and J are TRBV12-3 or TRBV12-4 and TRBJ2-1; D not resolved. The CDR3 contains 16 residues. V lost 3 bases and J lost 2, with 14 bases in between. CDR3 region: CASSLRQLAPYNEQFF. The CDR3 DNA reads TGTGCCAGCAGTTTGAGGCAATTAGCCCCCTACAATGAGCAGTTCTTC.

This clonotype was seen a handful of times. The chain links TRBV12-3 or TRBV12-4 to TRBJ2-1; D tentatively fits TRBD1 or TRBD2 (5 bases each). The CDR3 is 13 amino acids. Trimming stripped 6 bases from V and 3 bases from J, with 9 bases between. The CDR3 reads CASRLGDYNEQFF. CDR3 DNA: TGTGCCAGCAGGCTGGGGGACTACAATGAGCAGTTCTTC.

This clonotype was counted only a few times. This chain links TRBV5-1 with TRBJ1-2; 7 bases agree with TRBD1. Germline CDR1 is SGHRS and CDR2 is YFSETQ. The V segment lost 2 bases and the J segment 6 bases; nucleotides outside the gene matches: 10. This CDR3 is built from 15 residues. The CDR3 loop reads CASSLPPTGFNGYTF. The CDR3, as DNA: TGCGCCAGCAGCTTACCACCGACAGGGTTCAATGGCTACACCTTC.

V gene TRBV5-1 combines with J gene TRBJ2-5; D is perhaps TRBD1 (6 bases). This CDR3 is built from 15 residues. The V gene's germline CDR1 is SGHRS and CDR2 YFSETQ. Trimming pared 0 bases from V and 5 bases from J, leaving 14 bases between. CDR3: CASSLDRGQRETQYF. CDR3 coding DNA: TGCGCCAGCAGCTTGGACCGGGGACAACGGGAGACCCAGTACTTC.

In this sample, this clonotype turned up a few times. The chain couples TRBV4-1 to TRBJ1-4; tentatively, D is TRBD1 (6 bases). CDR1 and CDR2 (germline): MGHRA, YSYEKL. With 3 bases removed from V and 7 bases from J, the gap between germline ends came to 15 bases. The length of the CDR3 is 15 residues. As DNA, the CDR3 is TGCGCCAGCAGCCACCACAGGGTGGTGGCTGAAAAACTGTTTTTT. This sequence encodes CASSHHRVVAEKLFF.

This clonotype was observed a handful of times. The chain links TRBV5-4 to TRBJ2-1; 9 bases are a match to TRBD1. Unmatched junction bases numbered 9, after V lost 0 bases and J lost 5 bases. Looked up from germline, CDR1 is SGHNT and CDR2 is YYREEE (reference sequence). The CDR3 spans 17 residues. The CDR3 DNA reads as TGTGCCAGCAGCTTGGCCATTAGGACAGGGGACCACAATGAGCAGTTCTTC. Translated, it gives CASSLAIRTGDHNEQFF.

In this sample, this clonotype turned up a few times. In DNA form, the CDR3 reads TGTGCCAGCAGCTATGGGAGGACAGGGGCGGGAGAGACCCAGTACTTC. Translated, it gives CASSYGRTGAGETQYF. The chain couples TRBV12-3 or TRBV12-4 to TRBJ2-5; TRBD1 matches 9 bases. V trimming: 6 bases; J trimming: 4 bases; junction bases outside the gene matches: 12. The length of the CDR3 is 16 residues.

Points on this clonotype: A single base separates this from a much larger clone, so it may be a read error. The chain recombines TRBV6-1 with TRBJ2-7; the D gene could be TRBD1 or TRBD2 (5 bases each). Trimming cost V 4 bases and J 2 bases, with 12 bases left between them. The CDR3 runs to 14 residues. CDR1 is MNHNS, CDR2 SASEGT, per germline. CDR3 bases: TGTGCCAGCAGTGTTCGGGGCGGAACCTACGAGCAGTACTTC. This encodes CASSVRGGTYEQYF.

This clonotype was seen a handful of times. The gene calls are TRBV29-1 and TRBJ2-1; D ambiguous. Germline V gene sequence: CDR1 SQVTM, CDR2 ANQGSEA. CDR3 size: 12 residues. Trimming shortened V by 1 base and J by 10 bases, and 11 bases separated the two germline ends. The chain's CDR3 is CSVEGYGKEQFF. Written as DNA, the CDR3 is TGCAGCGTTGAAGGGTACGGTAAAGAGCAGTTCTTC.

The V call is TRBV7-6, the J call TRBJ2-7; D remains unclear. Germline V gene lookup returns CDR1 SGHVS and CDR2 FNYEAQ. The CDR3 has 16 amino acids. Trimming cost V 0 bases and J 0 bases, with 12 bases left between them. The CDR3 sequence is CASSLASGQSSYEQYF. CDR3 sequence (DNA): TGTGCCAGCAGCTTAGCCTCCGGGCAGAGCTCCTACGAGCAGTACTTC. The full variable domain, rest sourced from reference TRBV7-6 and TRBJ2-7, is GAGVSQSPRYKVTKRGQDVALRCDPISGHVSLYWYRQALGQGPEFLTYFNYEAQQDKSGLPNDRFSAERPEGSISTLTIQRTEQRDSAMYRCASSLASGQSSYEQYFGPGTRLTVT.

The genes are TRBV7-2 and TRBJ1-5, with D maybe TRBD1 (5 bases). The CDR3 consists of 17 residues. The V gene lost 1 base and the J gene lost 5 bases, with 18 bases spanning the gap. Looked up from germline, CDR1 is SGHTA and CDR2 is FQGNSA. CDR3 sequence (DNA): TGTGCCAGCAGCTTAGACGTACCCGGCAGGGCCGATCAGCCCCAGCATTTT. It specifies CASSLDVPGRADQPQHF.

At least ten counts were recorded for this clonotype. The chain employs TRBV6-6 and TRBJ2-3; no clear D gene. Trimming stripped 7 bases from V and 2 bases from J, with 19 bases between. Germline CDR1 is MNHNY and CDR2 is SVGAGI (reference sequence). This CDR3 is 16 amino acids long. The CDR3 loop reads CASNSIARTSTDTQYF. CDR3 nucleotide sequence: TGTGCCAGCAATTCTATCGCGAGGACGTCCACAGATACGCAGTATTTT.

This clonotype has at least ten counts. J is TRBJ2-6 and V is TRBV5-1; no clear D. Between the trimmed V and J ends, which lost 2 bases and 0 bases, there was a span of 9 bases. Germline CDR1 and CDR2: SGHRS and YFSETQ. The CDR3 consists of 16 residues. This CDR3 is CASSFDPNSGANVLTF. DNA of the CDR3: TGCGCCAGCAGCTTTGATCCGAACTCTGGGGCCAACGTCCTGACTTTC.

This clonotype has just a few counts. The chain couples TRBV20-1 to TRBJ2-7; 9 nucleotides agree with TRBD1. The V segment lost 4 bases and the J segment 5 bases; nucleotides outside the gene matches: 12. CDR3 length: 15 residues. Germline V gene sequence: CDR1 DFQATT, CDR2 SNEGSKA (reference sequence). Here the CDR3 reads CSAMRIGTGPNEQYF. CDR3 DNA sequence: TGCAGTGCTATGCGAATAGGGACAGGGCCCAACGAGCAGTACTTC.

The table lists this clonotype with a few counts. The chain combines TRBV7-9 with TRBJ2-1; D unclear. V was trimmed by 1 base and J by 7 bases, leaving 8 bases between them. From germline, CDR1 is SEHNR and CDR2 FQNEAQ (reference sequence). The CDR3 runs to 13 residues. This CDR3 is CASSLGIQNEQFF. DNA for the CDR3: TGTGCCAGCAGCTTAGGGATTCAAAATGAGCAGTTCTTC.

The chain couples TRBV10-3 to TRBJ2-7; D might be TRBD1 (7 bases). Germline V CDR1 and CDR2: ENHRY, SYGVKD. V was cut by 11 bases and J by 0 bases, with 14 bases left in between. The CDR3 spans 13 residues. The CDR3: CAARGDSSYEQYF. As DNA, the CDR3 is TGTGCCGCCAGGGGGGACAGCTCCTACGAGCAGTACTTC.

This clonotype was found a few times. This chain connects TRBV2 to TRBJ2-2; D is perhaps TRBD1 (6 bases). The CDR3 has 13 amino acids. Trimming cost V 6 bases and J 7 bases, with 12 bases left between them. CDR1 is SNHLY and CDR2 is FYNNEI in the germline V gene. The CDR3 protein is CASSEQGRGELFF. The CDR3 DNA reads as TGTGCCAGCAGCGAACAGGGACGCGGGGAGCTGTTTTTT.

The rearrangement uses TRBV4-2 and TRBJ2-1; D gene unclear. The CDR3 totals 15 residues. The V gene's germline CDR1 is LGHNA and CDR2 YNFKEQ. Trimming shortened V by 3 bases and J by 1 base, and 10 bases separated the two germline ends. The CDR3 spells CASSQPPESYNEQFF. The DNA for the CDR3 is TGTGCCAGCAGCCAGCCCCCCGAGTCCTACAATGAGCAGTTCTTC.

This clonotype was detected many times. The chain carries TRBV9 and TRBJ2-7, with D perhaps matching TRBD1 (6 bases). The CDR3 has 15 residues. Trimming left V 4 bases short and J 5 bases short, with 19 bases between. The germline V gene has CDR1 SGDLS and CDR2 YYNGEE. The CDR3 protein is CASSPRGLRPHEQYF. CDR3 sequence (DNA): TGTGCCAGCAGCCCCAGGGGTCTCCGCCCGCACGAGCAGTACTTC.

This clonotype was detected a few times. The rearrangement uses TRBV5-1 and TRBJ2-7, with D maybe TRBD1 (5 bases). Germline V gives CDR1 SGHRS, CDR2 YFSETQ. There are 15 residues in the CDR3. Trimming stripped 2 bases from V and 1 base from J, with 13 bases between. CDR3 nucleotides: TGCGCCAGCAGCTTCGACAGCTTCGGTTCCTACGAGCAGTACTTC. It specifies CASSFDSFGSYEQYF.

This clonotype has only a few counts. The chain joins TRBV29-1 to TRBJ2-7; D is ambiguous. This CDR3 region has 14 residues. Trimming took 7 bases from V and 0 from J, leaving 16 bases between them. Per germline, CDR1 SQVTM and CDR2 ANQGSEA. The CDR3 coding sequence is TGCAGCGCCAGCGACGGACGATCCTCCTACGAGCAGTACTTC. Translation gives CSASDGRSSYEQYF.